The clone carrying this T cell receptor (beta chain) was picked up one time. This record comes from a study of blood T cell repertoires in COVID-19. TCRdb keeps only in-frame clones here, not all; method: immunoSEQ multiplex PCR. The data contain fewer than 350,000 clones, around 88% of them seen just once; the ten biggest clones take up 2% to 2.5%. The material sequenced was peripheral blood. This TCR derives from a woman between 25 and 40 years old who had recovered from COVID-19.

CDR3 amino acids: CASSTRGLSNQPQHF. As DNA, the CDR3 is TGTGCCAGCAGTACCCGGGGACTGAGCAATCAGCCCCAGCATTTT. The chain is built from TRBV28 and TRBJ1-5; D is possibly TRBD1 (5 bases). The germline V gene encodes CDR1 MDHEN and CDR2 SYDVKM. The length of the CDR3 is 15 residues. The V and J ends lost 5 bases and 1 base respectively, with 12 bases between them.